This TCR beta chain was identified during a study of T-cell memory formation after mild COVID-19. Overall study results and limits: Specificity for SARS-CoV-2 was not confirmed among the second-wave clones peaking on day 37. Later expanders leaned CD4+, whereas day 15 to 85 contracting clones were balanced CD4/CD8.

The authors produced TCR alpha and TCR beta cDNA libraries with sample barcodes and UMIs by 5'RACE using constant-segment primers. TCRdb itself ran the 5' RACE reads through MiXCR, one entry per CDR3 protein. The sample lists more than 150,000 distinct CDR3 sequences, approximately 17% occurring once. The CDR3 totals 15 residues. Trimming at V came to 6 bases and at J to 6 bases, leaving 10 bases not matched to a gene. Germline V CDR1 and CDR2: SNHLY, FYNNEI. The table lists this clonotype with a few counts. The antigen is unknown. The sequenced sample consisted of PBMCs or a T cell subset sorted from them (not recorded which). The chain uses TRBV2 and TRBJ2-5; TRBD2 agrees at 10 bases. The sequence came from a man in his late teens or twenties who had mild COVID-19 (a few samples of this study predate the infection). Cell type and time point are not known. The CDR3 DNA follows: TGTGCCAGCAGGCCCCCTAGCGGGGGAGCGAAGACCCAGTACTTC. Protein sequence: CASRPPSGGAKTQYF.